This T cell receptor beta chain was sequenced for a study of CD8 T cells in Susac syndrome. A quantity of about 0.45 to 1 ug RNA underwent reverse transcription using random hexamers. Multiplex PCR with immunoSEQ amplified the TCR beta CDR3 across 54 Vbeta and 13 Jbeta. MiXCR was run by TCRdb on the immunoSEQ multiplex PCR reads, yielding one entry per CDR3 protein. Of some 200,000 distinct CDR3 sequences in the sample, approximately 95% are singletons; the top ten hold around 0.092%. The V gene lost 1 base and the J gene lost 7 bases, with 1 base spanning the gap. The CDR3 consists of 11 residues. This chain links TRBV12-3 or TRBV12-4 with TRBJ1-4; no firm D call. This clonotype originated in a human donor with Susac syndrome. The sequencing input was CD4+ T cells from PBMCs. CDR3 sequence: CASSLGEKLFF. As DNA, the CDR3 is TGTGCCAGCAGTTTAGGTGAAAAACTGTTTTTT.